A single sample gave rise to the 28 T cell receptor beta chains below, sequenced in a study of vaccination and CD4 T cells after COVID-19. Cultured CD4+ T-cell DNA underwent Oncomine TCR Beta short-read sequencing. MiXCR, run by TCRdb on the PCR reads, gives a single entry per CDR3 protein. This table has some 22,000 distinct CDR3 sequences, about 59% appearing once. The antigens these receptors bind are not known. The treatment is: approximately nine-day PBMC culture with coronavirus spike peptide pools or control peptides (ViraFEST assay). Source: CD4+ T cells from blood, cultured in vitro, taken before SARS-CoV-2 vaccination. The source of these receptors is a human donor who received a COVID-19 vaccine.

This rearrangement joins TRBV6-5 to TRBJ2-7; perhaps TRBD1 as D (6 bases). CDR1 is MNHEY and CDR2 is SVGAGI in the germline V gene. V was pared by 4 bases and J by 4 bases, with 17 bases between. The CDR3 covers 15 residues. The CDR3 sequence is CASSSGTILIYEQYF. CDR3 sequence (DNA): TGTGCCAGCAGTTCCGGGACAATCCTGATTTACGAGCAGTACTTC.

This clonotype was picked up a small number of times. V gene TRBV30 combines with J gene TRBJ1-6; D gene unclear. CDR1 and CDR2 from the germline V gene are GTSNPN and SVGIG (reference sequence). The CDR3 is 13 amino acids. Trimming took off 3 bases at V and 10 bases at J, with 13 bases between the two ends. Here the CDR3 reads CAWRGASASPLHF. CDR3 sequence (DNA): TGTGCCTGGAGGGGAGCTTCGGCCTCACCCCTCCACTTT.

This chain's CDR3 is CASSLSGTEGVKQYF. The CDR3 bases are TGTGCCAGCAGCTTATCCGGGACGGAAGGGGTCAAGCAGTACTTC. The chain combines TRBV7-9 with TRBJ2-7; D is tentatively TRBD1 or TRBD2 (5 bases each). Between the trimmed V and J ends, which lost 2 bases and 8 bases, there was a span of 19 bases. The CDR3 runs 15 residues. Looked up from germline, CDR1 is SEHNR and CDR2 is FQNEAQ (reference sequence).

The chain recombines TRBV5-5 with TRBJ2-3; D possibly uses TRBD1 or TRBD2 (5 bases each). Looked up from germline, CDR1 is SGHKS and CDR2 is YYEKEE (reference sequence). The length of the CDR3 is 17 residues. With 3 bases removed from V and 2 bases from J, the gap between germline ends came to 19 bases. DNA for the CDR3: TGTGCCAGCAGCTCTCACTCCGGGACCGCTCCCACAGATACGCAGTATTTT. Its translation is CASSSHSGTAPTDTQYF.

This clonotype was found a few times. This rearrangement joins TRBV10-3 to TRBJ1-5; perhaps TRBD1 as D (5 bases). There are 13 residues in the CDR3. Trimming shortened V by 3 bases and J by 7 bases, and 10 bases separated the two germline ends. Germline-derived CDR1 and CDR2 are ENHRY and SYGVKD. The DNA of the CDR3 is TGTGCCATCAGTGAATTGGACAAGCAGCCCCAGCATTTT. This codes for CAISELDKQPQHF.

The V and J genes are TRBV19 and TRBJ2-5; 7 bases fit TRBD2. Germline CDR1 reads LNHDA; CDR2 reads SQIVND (reference sequence). V dropped 3 bases and J dropped 0; count of bases not matched to a gene: 10. This CDR3 has 17 amino acids. CDR3 amino acids: CASSISLGRGYQETQYF. Written as DNA, the CDR3 is TGTGCCAGTAGTATCTCTTTAGGGCGGGGGTACCAAGAGACCCAGTACTTC.

This clonotype showed up just once. The chain links TRBV28 to TRBJ1-1; tentative D call: TRBD1 (5 bases). V was cut by 5 bases and J by 1 base, with 14 bases left in between. This CDR3 spans 15 amino acids. Germline V gives CDR1 MDHEN, CDR2 SYDVKM. The CDR3 bases are TGTGCCAGCAGTCCCCCCGGGGCGGGGAACACTGAAGCTTTCTTT. This sequence encodes CASSPPGAGNTEAFF.

The gene calls are TRBV6-2 or TRBV6-3 and TRBJ1-5, with 9 bases lining up with TRBD1. The germline gives CDR1 MNHEY, CDR2 SVGEGT. This CDR3 is built from 15 residues. V was clipped by 5 bases and J by 3 bases; unmatched bases: 5. The CDR3: CASSTGGADNQPQHF. CDR3 coding DNA: TGTGCCAGCAGTACAGGGGGCGCCGACAATCAGCCCCAGCATTTT.

The chain uses TRBV30 and TRBJ1-6; TRBD1 is a possible D gene (6 bases). Germline loops: CDR1 GTSNPN, CDR2 SVGIG (reference sequence). The CDR3 consists of 11 residues. Trimming pared 2 bases from V and 10 bases from J, leaving 6 bases between. Here the CDR3 reads CAWSRGSPLHF. DNA of the CDR3: TGTGCCTGGAGTAGGGGGTCACCCCTCCACTTT.

This clonotype was seen a few times. The J gene is TRBJ1-5, the V gene TRBV10-3, with D possibly matching TRBD1 (5 bases). V dropped 0 bases and J dropped 3 bases, with 12 bases sitting between them. Looked up from germline, CDR1 is ENHRY and CDR2 is SYGVKD. The CDR3 is 16 amino acids. The DNA of the CDR3 is TGTGCCATCAGTGAGTCGGTAGGGGATCTCAATCAGCCCCAGCATTTT. It yields the protein CAISESVGDLNQPQHF.

This clonotype was seen more than once but under ten times. V usage is TRBV21-1 and J usage is TRBJ1-5; the table's D call of TRBD1 was not tested on the DNA. TRBV21-1 is a listed pseudogene. The CDR3 spans 15 residues. The DNA of the CDR3 is TGTGCCAGCAGCATCGACGGGACAGGGGGGCAGCCCCAGCATTTT. It specifies CASSIDGTGGQPQHF.

This chain uses TRBV2 with TRBJ2-2, with D unclear. V was pared by 6 bases and J by 6 bases, with 11 bases between. CDR1 is SNHLY, CDR2 FYNNEI, per germline. The CDR3 consists of 13 residues. The CDR3, as DNA: TGTGCCAGCAGCCCTAGTGGCGCCGGGGAGCTGTTTTTT. It encodes CASSPSGAGELFF. Filled out from reference TRBV2 and TRBJ2-2, the complete variable domain reads EPEVTQTPSHQVTQMGQEVILRCVPISNHLYFYWYRQILGQKVEFLVSFYNNEISEKSEIFDDQFSVERPDGSNFTLKIRSTKLEDSAMYFCASSPSGAGELFFGEGSRLTVL.

This sequence joins TRBV21-1 and TRBJ2-5; TRBD1, as called in the table, went unchecked against the DNA. TRBV21-1 is tagged as a pseudogene. The CDR3 length is 16 residues. The CDR3 protein is CASSPGQDRVGETQYF. In DNA, the CDR3 is TGTGCCAGCAGCCCAGGGCAGGACCGTGTGGGGGAGACCCAGTACTTC.

This chain links TRBV21-1 with TRBJ2-7; the table's D call, TRBD1, has no DNA check behind it. TRBV21-1 is annotated as a pseudogene. CDR3 length: 14 amino acids. Here the CDR3 reads CASSPRDVAYEQYF. The CDR3 DNA reads TGTGCCAGCAGCCCCCGGGACGTTGCCTACGAGCAGTACTTC.

The rearrangement links TRBV11-3 to TRBJ1-1, with a possible D match to TRBD1 (6 bases). The V and J ends lost 5 bases and 2 bases respectively, with 15 bases between them. Germline V gene data show CDR1 as SGHNT and CDR2 as YENEEA. This CDR3 is built from 15 residues. The CDR3 is CASSPGHGGNTEAFF. The CDR3 DNA reads TGTGCCAGCAGCCCGGGACACGGGGGAAACACTGAAGCTTTCTTT. Combining the CDR3 with reference TRBV11-3 and TRBJ1-1 gives the whole variable domain EAGVVQSPRYKIIEKKQPVAFWCNPISGHNTLYWYLQNLGQGPELLIRYENEEAVDDSQLPKDRFSAERLKGVDSTLKIQPAELGDSAVYLCASSPGHGGNTEAFFGQGTRLTVV.

There are a few counts of this clonotype. The J gene is TRBJ2-7, the V gene TRBV6-1, with D possibly matching TRBD2 (5 bases). Germline V gene lookup returns CDR1 MNHNS and CDR2 SASEGT. This CDR3 region has 16 residues. Trimming took off 3 bases at V and 4 bases at J, with 19 bases between the two ends. Here the CDR3 DNA reads TGTGCCAGCAGTGATAGAGCGAGGGCATTGGGGTACGAGCAGTACTTC. Its translation is CASSDRARALGYEQYF.

The chain couples TRBV6-5 to TRBJ2-7, with 7 bases lining up with TRBD1. The trim removed 2 bases at V and 0 bases at J, leaving 13 bases unmatched. Germline V CDR1 and CDR2: MNHEY, SVGAGI. This CDR3 comprises 18 residues. The CDR3 DNA reads as TGTGCCAGCAGTTACATAGCCCCGGGACAGATGAGCTCCTACGAGCAGTACTTC. This gives the protein CASSYIAPGQMSSYEQYF.

V gene TRBV20-1 combines with J gene TRBJ2-7; 8 bases line up with TRBD1. The germline gives CDR1 DFQATT, CDR2 SNEGSKA (reference sequence). CDR3 length equals 15 residues. V shed 0 bases and J 7 bases; nucleotides not matched to a gene: 11. The CDR3 protein is CSARDMGQVSSEQYF. The DNA for the CDR3 is TGCAGTGCTAGAGATATGGGACAGGTTTCGTCAGAGCAGTACTTC.

The chain links TRBV20-1 to TRBJ1-1; D call uncertain. Trimming left V 0 bases short and J 3 bases short, with 11 bases between. This CDR3 spans 14 amino acids. Per germline, CDR1 DFQATT and CDR2 SNEGSKA (reference sequence). For the CDR3, the DNA is TGCAGTGCTAGAGATCGTTCGGTTTACACTGAAGCTTTCTTT. Protein product: CSARDRSVYTEAFF.

The CDR3 nucleotides are TGTGCCAGCAGTAAAGGGACAGAGAGCTCCTATAATTCACCCCTCCACTTT. It encodes CASSKGTESSYNSPLHF. The chain uses TRBV25-1 and TRBJ1-6; 7 bases map to TRBD1. J gave up 0 bases and V 5 bases, and 7 bases lay outside the gene matches. Germline V gene sequence: CDR1 MGHDK, CDR2 SYGVNS. The CDR3 contains 17 residues.

The V and J genes are TRBV19 and TRBJ1-1; D uncertain. CDR1 and CDR2 (germline): LNHDA, SQIVND (reference sequence). The V end lost 7 bases, the J end lost 4 bases, and 16 bases lay between the germline ends. The CDR3 loop spans 14 amino acids. The CDR3: CASNHGQWGTEAFF. The CDR3 DNA reads TGTGCCAGTAACCACGGCCAATGGGGCACTGAAGCTTTCTTT.

The table lists this clonotype with a few counts. This chain connects TRBV30 to TRBJ1-4; D remains unclear. Germline V gene data show CDR1 as GTSNPN and CDR2 as SVGIG (reference sequence). V lost 4 bases to trimming and J lost 6 bases, with 21 bases between them. The CDR3 totals 16 residues. The CDR3: CAWTHGYGSGDEKLFF. CDR3 nucleotide sequence: TGTGCCTGGACTCATGGGTATGGGAGTGGAGATGAAAAACTGTTTTTT. Based on the CDR3 plus reference TRBV30 and TRBJ1-4, the full variable domain is SQTIHQWPATLVQPVGSPLSLECTVEGTSNPNLYWYRQAAGRGLQLLFYSVGIGQISSEVPQNLSASRPQDRQFILSSKKLLLSDSGFYLCAWTHGYGSGDEKLFFGSGTQLSVL.

The count of this clonotype is one. The chain combines TRBV5-4 with TRBJ2-3, with 8 positions matching TRBD2. Per the germline V gene, CDR1 is SGHNT and CDR2 is YYREEE (reference sequence). The CDR3 spans 16 residues. V shed 0 bases, J shed 3 bases, and the junction held 6 bases outside the gene matches. The CDR3 region has the DNA TGTGCCAGCAGCTTGGAGGCTAGCGGGTGGACAGATACGCAGTATTTT. Encoded protein: CASSLEASGWTDTQYF.

CDR3 sequence (DNA): TGTGCCACCGGTTTAGGCTCCACGGGTGAGCAGTTCTTC. It encodes CATGLGSTGEQFF. The genes are TRBV24-1 and TRBJ2-1; D gene ambiguous. Germline CDR1 reads KGHDR; CDR2 reads SFDVKD. The germline V and J ends were trimmed by 9 bases and 9 bases, with 17 bases remaining between them. The CDR3 is 13 amino acids.

By proportion, this clonotype is large. This rearrangement joins TRBV7-7 to TRBJ2-1; D not resolved. Per the germline V gene, CDR1 is SSHAT and CDR2 is FNYEAQ (reference sequence). The V gene lost 1 base and the J gene lost 5 bases, with 6 bases spanning the gap. The CDR3 is made up of 13 amino acids. This CDR3 is CASSLGWNNEQFF. CDR3 sequence (DNA): TGTGCCAGCAGCTTAGGGTGGAACAATGAGCAGTTCTTC.

The chain combines TRBV7-8 with TRBJ2-5; D ambiguous. The CDR3 has 13 residues. Trimming removed 1 base at V and 5 bases at J, with 8 bases between. Germline CDR1 SGHVS, CDR2 FQNEAQ. The CDR3 region is CASSLDSRETQYF. CDR3 in DNA: TGTGCCAGCAGCTTAGACAGTCGGGAGACCCAGTACTTC.

This chain joins TRBV5-1 and TRBJ1-3; TRBD1 matches at 7 bases. Losses at the gene ends were 0 bases for V and 0 bases for J; bases not matched to a gene: 6. The CDR3 contains 17 residues. Germline loops: CDR1 SGHRS, CDR2 YFSETQ. The chain's CDR3 is CASSLAGQARSGNTIYF. CDR3 nucleotides: TGCGCCAGCAGCTTGGCCGGACAGGCCCGCTCTGGAAACACCATATATTTT.

The chain recombines TRBV6-9 with TRBJ1-1, with D perhaps matching TRBD1 (5 bases). This CDR3 spans 13 amino acids. V lost 9 bases to trimming and J lost 2 bases, with 13 bases between them. Germline CDR1 reads MNHGY; CDR2 reads SVAAGI. The CDR3 DNA follows: TGTGCCAGGACGACAGTTTACAACACTGAAGCTTTCTTT. It specifies CARTTVYNTEAFF.